The sample holds one count of the clone carrying this T cell receptor (beta chain). In the original analysis: From reference gene primer amplification, estimates of nucleated cell counts were derived. Assay used: immunoSEQ multiplex PCR; TCRdb lists only in-frame clones, some missing. Clone size and the V and J calls come from that table; the DNA yielded D and trimming. Of 200,000 to 300,000 clones in the sample, approximately 86% are singletons; the top ten hold roughly 5.5%. Germline lookup yields CDR1 SGHRS and CDR2 YFSETQ. The CDR3 length is 17 residues. V shed 3 bases and J shed 1 base, with 14 bases lying between them. The data belong to a study of blood T cell repertoires in COVID-19. The wider study: COVID-19 samples, acute and convalescent, were from the United States, Italy and Spain. Sources were T cells, B-cell-depleted T cells, or PBMCs; the material itself was cDNA or gDNA.

The J gene is TRBJ1-6, the V gene TRBV5-1, with D maybe TRBD1 (6 bases). This receptor was identified in a human donor in a cohort sampled during active COVID-19. The sequenced sample was peripheral blood. In nucleotides, the CDR3 is TGCGCCAGCAGCTCACAGGGTAGGAGGTCCTATAATTCACCCCTCCACTTT. Translating it yields CASSSQGRRSYNSPLHF.